This entry features one TCR beta chain sequence. TCRdb processed the 5' RACE reads anew with MiXCR; each CDR3 protein has one entry. This table holds 100,000 to 150,000 distinct CDR3 sequences, roughly an eighth found once. The data belong to a study of CD8 T cells in ankylosing spondylitis. This CDR3 region has 14 residues. CDR1 KGHDR and CDR2 SFDVKD come from the germline V gene. V lost 0 bases and J 5 bases, leaving 7 bases between the germline ends. The sequenced sample consisted of blood, either unsorted or a sorted T cell fraction (not recorded which). The receptor was derived from a female donor with ankylosing spondylitis or in good health (not recorded which). The chain recombines TRBV24-1 with TRBJ1-5; D uncertain. The CDR3 is CATSDLLDDQPQHF. CDR3 coding DNA: TGTGCCACCAGTGATTTGTTGGACGATCAGCCCCAGCATTTT.